This T cell receptor beta chain came from a study of radiotherapy plus CTLA-4 blockade in lung cancer. Overall study context: Objective responses emerged in about 20% of patients, and 31% attained disease control.

Study findings and constraints: Response was reportedly best predicted by early blood T cell clone dynamics, with interferon-beta.

Data came from immunoSEQ multiplex PCR; TCRdb stores just in-frame clones and leaves some out. The table records some 51,000 clones, roughly 77% of them present only once. In the case of this clone: Its matching antigen is unknown.

With 3 bases clipped from V and 8 bases from J, the junction kept 9 bases outside the gene matches. Germline CDR1 and CDR2: MRHNA and SNTAGT. The CDR3 is made up of 15 amino acids. The material was peripheral blood, obtained from a patient treated with radiotherapy plus ipilimumab. This receptor was obtained from a human donor with non-small cell lung cancer whose response to radiotherapy plus ipilimumab could not be evaluated. The chain carries TRBV6-4 and TRBJ2-3; 9 bases match TRBD2. CDR3: CASSDPDSGSATQYF. Written as DNA, the CDR3 is TGTGCCAGCAGTGATCCTGATAGCGGGAGTGCTACGCAGTATTTT.